A selection of T cell receptor beta chains follows, all from one sample in a study of glioma-infiltrating T cells after dendritic cell vaccination. Measured with immunoSEQ multiplex PCR; TCRdb has only the in-frame clones, and not every one. The sample consists of some 99,000 clones, 65% to 85% of them appearing once. The sequences come from blood, collected after dendritic cell vaccination. Receptors originate from a human donor with glioblastoma. CDR3s leave out the opening cysteine and the closing phenylalanine or tryptophan. The order of the fields is D gene, J gene, V gene, CDR3 protein. D genes are given only for firm matches.

d_call: TRBD2
j_call: TRBJ2-1
v_call: TRBV19
cdr3_aa: ASSMGLAGYEQF

d_call: NA
j_call: TRBJ1-1
v_call: TRBV7-9
cdr3_aa: ASSLRGNTEAF

d_call: NA
j_call: TRBJ2-1
v_call: TRBV7-9
cdr3_aa: ASSLDAGGTNDEQF

d_call: TRBD1
j_call: TRBJ1-4
v_call: TRBV7-9
cdr3_aa: ASSLGDRATNEKLF

d_call: NA
j_call: TRBJ2-1
v_call: TRBV19
cdr3_aa: ASSMRQRPSSYNEQF

d_call: NA
j_call: TRBJ2-6
v_call: TRBV5-1
cdr3_aa: ASSLEMAGGPTTGANVLT

d_call: TRBD1
j_call: TRBJ2-2
v_call: TRBV30
cdr3_aa: AWSVRGPTTGELF

d_call: TRBD1
j_call: TRBJ1-2
v_call: TRBV18
cdr3_aa: ASSPLAGQGGGYT

d_call: NA
j_call: TRBJ1-1
v_call: TRBV30
cdr3_aa: AGGRELMNTEAF

d_call: NA
j_call: TRBJ2-5
v_call: TRBV18
cdr3_aa: ASSPRNSNGTQY

d_call: NA
j_call: TRBJ2-7
v_call: TRBV18
cdr3_aa: ASSPGGGYEQY

d_call: NA
j_call: TRBJ1-5
v_call: TRBV6-5
cdr3_aa: ASSPRVSNQPQH

d_call: NA
j_call: TRBJ2-7
v_call: TRBV10-3
cdr3_aa: AISDSTELGYEQY

d_call: NA
j_call: TRBJ2-5
v_call: TRBV7-8
cdr3_aa: ASSTGQKETQY

d_call: TRBD2
j_call: TRBJ2-1
v_call: TRBV4-1
cdr3_aa: ASSQVDMGLAGGNEQF

d_call: NA
j_call: TRBJ1-5
v_call: TRBV27
cdr3_aa: ASSPGLYQPQH

d_call: NA
j_call: TRBJ1-6
v_call: TRBV5-8
cdr3_aa: ASSLGSVSYNSPLH

d_call: NA
j_call: TRBJ1-2
v_call: TRBV28
cdr3_aa: ASSSYGGNRANYGYT

d_call: NA
j_call: TRBJ2-7
v_call: TRBV30
cdr3_aa: AWRTGTSSYEQY

d_call: TRBD1
j_call: TRBJ1-5
v_call: TRBV18
cdr3_aa: ASSRGQGGQPQH

d_call: TRBD2
j_call: TRBJ2-7
v_call: TRBV19
cdr3_aa: ASSIAIAGAGEQY

d_call: TRBD1
j_call: TRBJ1-1
v_call: TRBV6-1
cdr3_aa: ASSGIDRGPNTEAF

d_call: TRBD1
j_call: TRBJ1-1
v_call: TRBV2
cdr3_aa: ASSDGSRGRETEAF

d_call: TRBD1
j_call: TRBJ1-2
v_call: TRBV30
cdr3_aa: AHQQGDSYGYT

d_call: TRBD2
j_call: TRBJ2-7
v_call: TRBV30
cdr3_aa: AWNRGLASEQY

d_call: NA
j_call: TRBJ1-2
v_call: TRBV6-6
cdr3_aa: ASKTGVNYGYT

d_call: NA
j_call: TRBJ2-7
v_call: TRBV6-1
cdr3_aa: ASSARTLSYEQY

d_call: TRBD2
j_call: TRBJ2-1
v_call: TRBV6-5
cdr3_aa: ASRSRGGSYNEQF

d_call: TRBD2
j_call: TRBJ2-5
v_call: TRBV29-1
cdr3_aa: SVGLAGGQETQY

d_call: NA
j_call: TRBJ2-7
v_call: TRBV10-2
cdr3_aa: ASSESDTSFSYEQY

d_call: TRBD1
j_call: TRBJ2-3
v_call: TRBV19
cdr3_aa: ASSMDRGGTDTQY

d_call: TRBD1
j_call: TRBJ1-2
v_call: TRBV7-9
cdr3_aa: ASSWIPDRTNYGYT

d_call: TRBD2
j_call: TRBJ2-7
v_call: TRBV2
cdr3_aa: ASSEGLVDEQY

d_call: TRBD2
j_call: TRBJ2-7
v_call: TRBV5-1
cdr3_aa: ASSFLAGGSYEQY

d_call: NA
j_call: TRBJ2-7
v_call: TRBV11-2
cdr3_aa: ASSFGGALSEQY

d_call: NA
j_call: TRBJ1-1
v_call: TRBV2
cdr3_aa: ASSDGRGDTEAF

d_call: NA
j_call: TRBJ1-5
v_call: TRBV27
cdr3_aa: ASSFLAGANQPQH

d_call: TRBD1
j_call: TRBJ2-4
v_call: TRBV18
cdr3_aa: ASSPDRGTNIQY

d_call: TRBD2
j_call: TRBJ2-7
v_call: TRBV28
cdr3_aa: ASSPTSGRWYEQY

d_call: TRBD1
j_call: TRBJ2-5
v_call: TRBV28
cdr3_aa: ASSPLGQGASSRSQY

d_call: NA
j_call: TRBJ1-5
v_call: TRBV6-1
cdr3_aa: ASSDSINQPQH

d_call: NA
j_call: TRBJ2-2
v_call: TRBV7-8
cdr3_aa: ASSLIMTWSTGELF

d_call: NA
j_call: TRBJ2-7
v_call: TRBV2
cdr3_aa: ASSESSYEQY

d_call: TRBD1
j_call: TRBJ1-4
v_call: TRBV14
cdr3_aa: ASSLDRHNEKLF

d_call: TRBD1
j_call: TRBJ2-7
v_call: TRBV28
cdr3_aa: ASSPLDRDPHEQY

d_call: NA
j_call: TRBJ2-4
v_call: TRBV4-1
cdr3_aa: ASSQDTVQY

d_call: TRBD1
j_call: TRBJ2-6
v_call: TRBV2
cdr3_aa: ASLDRGLFSGANVLT

d_call: TRBD2
j_call: TRBJ2-5
v_call: TRBV10-3
cdr3_aa: AISEGGELWSQY

d_call: NA
j_call: TRBJ2-5
v_call: TRBV7-2
cdr3_aa: ASSHRPRDYQETQY

d_call: TRBD1
j_call: TRBJ2-5
v_call: TRBV6-5
cdr3_aa: ASSYGTGFQETQY